This TCR beta chain originates from a study of blood T cell repertoires in COVID-19. Study overall: COVID-19 samples collected from the United States, Italy and Spain covered acute and convalescent phases. T cells, B-cell-depleted T cells, or PBMCs supplied cDNA or gDNA.

Per the study methods: Estimated nucleated cell counts came from reference gene primer amplification. Sequenced by immunoSEQ multiplex PCR; TCRdb stores in-frame clones only, minus some. V, J and clone size derive from that table, while D and trimming were established from the DNA sequence. The sample shows approximately 110,000 clones, over 75% of them seen only once. This CDR3 spans 14 amino acids. With V trimmed by 6 bases and J by 2 bases, 6 bases remained unmatched. Germline V CDR1 and CDR2: MDHEN, SYDVKM. The receptor comes from a man aged 45-60 years with acute or convalescent COVID-19. V usage is TRBV28 and J usage is TRBJ2-7; 8 bases are a match to TRBD2. Sequencing was done on a sample of peripheral blood. CDR3 amino acids: CASRPRGGPYEQYF. In DNA form, the CDR3 reads TGTGCCAGCAGACCCCGCGGGGGGCCCTACGAGCAGTACTTC.